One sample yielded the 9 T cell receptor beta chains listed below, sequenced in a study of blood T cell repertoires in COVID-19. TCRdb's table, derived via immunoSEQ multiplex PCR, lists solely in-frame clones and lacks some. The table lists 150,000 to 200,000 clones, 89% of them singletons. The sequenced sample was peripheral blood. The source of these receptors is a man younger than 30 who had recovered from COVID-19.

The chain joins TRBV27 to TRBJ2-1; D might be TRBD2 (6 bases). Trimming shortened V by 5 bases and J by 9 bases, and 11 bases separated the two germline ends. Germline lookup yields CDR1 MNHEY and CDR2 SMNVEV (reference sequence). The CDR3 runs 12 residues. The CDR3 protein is CASSTGVGEQFF. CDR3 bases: TGTGCCAGCAGTACGGGAGTTGGTGAGCAGTTCTTC.

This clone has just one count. DNA for the CDR3: TGCGCCAGCAGCCAAGCGGAGGCGAAGATTACTAATGAAAAACTGTTTTTT. Translating gives CASSQAEAKITNEKLFF. The gene calls are TRBV4-3 and TRBJ1-4; no firm D call. The CDR3 is made up of 17 amino acids. In germline, CDR1 is LGHNA, CDR2 YSLEER. V shed 1 base and J shed 2 bases, with 14 bases lying between them.

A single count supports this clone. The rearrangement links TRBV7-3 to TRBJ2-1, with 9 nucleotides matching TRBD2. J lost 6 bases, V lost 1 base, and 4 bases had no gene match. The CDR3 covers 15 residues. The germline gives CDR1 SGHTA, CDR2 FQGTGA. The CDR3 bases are TGTGCCAGCAGCTTAAGGCTAGCGGGATTCAATGAGCAGTTCTTC. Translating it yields CASSLRLAGFNEQFF.

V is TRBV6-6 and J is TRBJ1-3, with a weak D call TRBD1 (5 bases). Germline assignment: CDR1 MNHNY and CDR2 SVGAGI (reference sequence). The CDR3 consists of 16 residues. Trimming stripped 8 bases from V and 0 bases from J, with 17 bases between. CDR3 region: CASRNIRRDSGNTIYF. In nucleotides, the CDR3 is TGTGCCAGCCGCAATATCCGCAGGGACTCTGGAAACACCATATATTTT.

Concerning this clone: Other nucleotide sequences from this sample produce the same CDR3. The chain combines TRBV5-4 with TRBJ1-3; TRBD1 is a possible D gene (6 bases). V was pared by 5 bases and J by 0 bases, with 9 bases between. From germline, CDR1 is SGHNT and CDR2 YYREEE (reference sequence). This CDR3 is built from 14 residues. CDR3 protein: CASSLQGSGNTIYF. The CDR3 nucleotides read TGTGCCAGCAGTCTACAGGGCTCTGGAAACACCATATATTTT.

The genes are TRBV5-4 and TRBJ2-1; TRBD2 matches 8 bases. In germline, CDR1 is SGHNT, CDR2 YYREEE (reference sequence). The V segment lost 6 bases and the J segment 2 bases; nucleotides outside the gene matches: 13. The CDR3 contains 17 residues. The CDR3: CASTPEPGLGAYNEQFF. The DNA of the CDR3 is TGTGCCAGCACCCCGGAGCCGGGACTAGGAGCCTACAATGAGCAGTTCTTC. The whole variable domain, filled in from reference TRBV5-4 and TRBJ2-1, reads ETGVTQSPTHLIKTRGQQVTLRCSSQSGHNTVSWYQQALGQGPQFIFQYYREEENGRGNFPPRFSGLQFPNYSSELNVNALELDDSALYLCASTPEPGLGAYNEQFFGPGTRLTVL.

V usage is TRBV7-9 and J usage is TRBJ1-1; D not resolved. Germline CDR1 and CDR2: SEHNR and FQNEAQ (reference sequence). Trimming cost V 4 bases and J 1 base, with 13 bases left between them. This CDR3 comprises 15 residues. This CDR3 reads CASSSTGIGNTEAFF. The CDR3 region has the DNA TGTGCCAGCAGCTCGACCGGGATTGGGAACACTGAAGCTTTCTTT.

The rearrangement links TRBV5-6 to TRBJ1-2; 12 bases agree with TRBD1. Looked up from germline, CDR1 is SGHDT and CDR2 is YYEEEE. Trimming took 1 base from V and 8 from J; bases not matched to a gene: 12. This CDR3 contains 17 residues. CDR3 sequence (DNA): TGTGCCAGCAGCTTGCGGGACAGGGGGCAAGGGTCAAGAGGCTACACCTTC. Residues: CASSLRDRGQGSRGYTF.

The CDR3 loop is CASSVDPGTGGEQYF. The CDR3 DNA sequence: TGTGCCAGCAGCGTAGACCCCGGGACAGGGGGAGAGCAGTACTTC. The chain couples TRBV9 to TRBJ2-7; 11 bases match TRBD1. Unmatched junction bases numbered 6, after V lost 0 bases and J lost 7 bases. The CDR3 length is 15 residues. Germline V lookup: CDR1 SGDLS, CDR2 YYNGEE.